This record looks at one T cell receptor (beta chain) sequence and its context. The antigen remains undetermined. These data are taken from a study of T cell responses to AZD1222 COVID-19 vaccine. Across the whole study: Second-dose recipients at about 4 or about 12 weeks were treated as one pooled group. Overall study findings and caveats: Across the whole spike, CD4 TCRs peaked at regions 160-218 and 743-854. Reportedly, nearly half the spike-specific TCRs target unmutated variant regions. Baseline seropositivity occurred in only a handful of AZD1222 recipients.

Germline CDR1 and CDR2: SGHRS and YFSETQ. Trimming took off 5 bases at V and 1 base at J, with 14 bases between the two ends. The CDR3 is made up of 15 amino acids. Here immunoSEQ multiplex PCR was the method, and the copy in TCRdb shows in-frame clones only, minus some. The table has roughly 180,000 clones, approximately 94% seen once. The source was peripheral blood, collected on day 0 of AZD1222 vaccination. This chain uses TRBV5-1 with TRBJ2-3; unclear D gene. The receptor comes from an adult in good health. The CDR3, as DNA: TGCGCCAGCAGACCCATGCTGAAAGGCACAGATACGCAGTATTTT. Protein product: CASRPMLKGTDTQYF.